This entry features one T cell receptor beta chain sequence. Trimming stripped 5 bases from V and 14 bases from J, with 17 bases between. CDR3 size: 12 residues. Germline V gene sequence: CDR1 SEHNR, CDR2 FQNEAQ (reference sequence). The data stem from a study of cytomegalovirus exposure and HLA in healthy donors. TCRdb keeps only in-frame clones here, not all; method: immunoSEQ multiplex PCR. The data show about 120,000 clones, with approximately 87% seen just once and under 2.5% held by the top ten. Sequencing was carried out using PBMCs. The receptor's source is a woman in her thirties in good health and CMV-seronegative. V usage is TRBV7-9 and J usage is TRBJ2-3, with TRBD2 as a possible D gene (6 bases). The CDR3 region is CASSALGTWRYF. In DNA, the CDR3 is TGTGCCAGCAGCGCTCTCGGGACTTGGAGGTATTTT.